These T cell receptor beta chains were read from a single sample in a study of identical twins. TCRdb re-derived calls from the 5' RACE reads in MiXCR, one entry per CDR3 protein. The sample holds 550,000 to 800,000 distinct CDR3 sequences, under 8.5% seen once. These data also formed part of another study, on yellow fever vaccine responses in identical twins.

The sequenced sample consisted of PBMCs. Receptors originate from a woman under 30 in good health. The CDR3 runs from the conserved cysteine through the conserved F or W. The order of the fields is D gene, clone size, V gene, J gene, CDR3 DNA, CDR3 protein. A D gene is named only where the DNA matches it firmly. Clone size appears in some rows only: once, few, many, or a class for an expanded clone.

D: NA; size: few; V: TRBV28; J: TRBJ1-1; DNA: TGTGCCAGCAGGTATTCGACGGTGAACACTGAAGCTTTCTTT; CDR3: CASRYSTVNTEAFF
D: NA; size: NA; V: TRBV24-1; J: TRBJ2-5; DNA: TGTGCCACCAGTGGTCACCCAGGGATTCCTCAAGAGACCCAGTACTTC; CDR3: CATSGHPGIPQETQYF
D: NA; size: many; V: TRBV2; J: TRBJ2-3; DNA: TGTGCCAGCACCGACGGACTAATCACAGATACGCAGTATTTT; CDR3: CASTDGLITDTQYF
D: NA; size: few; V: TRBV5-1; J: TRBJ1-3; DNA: TGCGCCAGCAGCCATAGCTCTGGAAACACCATATATTTT; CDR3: CASSHSSGNTIYF
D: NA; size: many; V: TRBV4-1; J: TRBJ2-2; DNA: TGCGCCAGCAGCCAAGCGCCGGGGGCCGGGGAGCTGTTTTTT; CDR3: CASSQAPGAGELFF
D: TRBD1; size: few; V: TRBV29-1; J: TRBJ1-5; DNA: TGCAGCGTTGTTTACGGGACAGGGGGCAATCAGCCCCAGCATTTT; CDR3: CSVVYGTGGNQPQHF
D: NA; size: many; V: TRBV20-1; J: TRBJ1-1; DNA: TGCAGTGCTAGAGGCCGACAGGACACTGAAGCTTTCTTT; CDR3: CSARGRQDTEAFF
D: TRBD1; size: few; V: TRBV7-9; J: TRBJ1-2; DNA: TGTGCCAGCAGCTCCTCAGGGACAGCTAACTATGGCTACACCTTC; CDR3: CASSSSGTANYGYTF
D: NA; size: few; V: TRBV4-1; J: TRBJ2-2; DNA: TGCGCCAGCAGCCAAGGTTTAGGGACCGGGGAGCTGTTTTTT; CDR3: CASSQGLGTGELFF
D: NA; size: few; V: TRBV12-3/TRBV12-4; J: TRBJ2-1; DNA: TGTGCCAGCAGCACGGGTCGGAGCGTCTACAATGAGCAGTTCTTC; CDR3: CASSTGRSVYNEQFF
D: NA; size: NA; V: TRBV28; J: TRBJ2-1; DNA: TGTGCCAGCACCGAAGCTTCGGGGAAGCGCTACAATGAGCAGTTCTTC; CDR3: CASTEASGKRYNEQFF
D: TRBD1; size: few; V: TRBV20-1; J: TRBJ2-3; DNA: TGCAGTGCTGGAAGACAGGGGGCGTCTGATACGCAGTATTTT; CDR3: CSAGRQGASDTQYF
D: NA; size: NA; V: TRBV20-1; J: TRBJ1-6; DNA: TGCAGTGCTAGAGAAGGTTCTTCCTATAATTCACCCCTCCACTTT; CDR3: CSAREGSSYNSPLHF
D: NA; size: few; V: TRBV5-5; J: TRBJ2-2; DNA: TGTGCCAGCAGCTTGGCACGGGAAGGGACGAACACCGGGGAGCTGTTTTTT; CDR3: CASSLAREGTNTGELFF
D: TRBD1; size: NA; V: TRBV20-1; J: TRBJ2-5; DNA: TGCAGTGCAATACCAACAGGGGGTCTGGAGACCCAGTACTTC; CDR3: CSAIPTGGLETQYF
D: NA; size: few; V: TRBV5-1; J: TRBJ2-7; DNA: TGCGCCAGCAGCTTGGTGGGGTCGGGGTCCGCGCTGCCGTCCTACGAGCAGTACTTC; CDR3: CASSLVGSGSALPSYEQYF
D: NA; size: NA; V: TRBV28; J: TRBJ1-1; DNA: TGTGCCAGCAGTTTATTGGCGGGGTACACTGAAGCTTTCTTT; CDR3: CASSLLAGYTEAFF
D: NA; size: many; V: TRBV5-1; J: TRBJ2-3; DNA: TGCGCCAGCAGCCGGAAGACAGGACCTAGCACAGATACGCAGTATTTT; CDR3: CASSRKTGPSTDTQYF
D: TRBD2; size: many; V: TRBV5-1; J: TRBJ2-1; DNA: TGCGCCAGCAGCTTGGGGTCGGCTAGCGGGAGTCTGTACAATGAGCAGTTCTTC; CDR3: CASSLGSASGSLYNEQFF
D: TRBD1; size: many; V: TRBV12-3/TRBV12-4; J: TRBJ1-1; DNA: TGTGCCAGCAGTCCCGGGACAGGGGAGTGGACTGAAGCTTTCTTT; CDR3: CASSPGTGEWTEAFF
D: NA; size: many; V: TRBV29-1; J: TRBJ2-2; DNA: TGCAGCGTTGCGGGAATCAATACCGGGGAGCTGTTTTTT; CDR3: CSVAGINTGELFF
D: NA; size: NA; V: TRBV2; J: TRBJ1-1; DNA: TGTGCCAGAGGGGCAAAACAGAACACTGAAGCTTTCTTT; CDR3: CARGAKQNTEAFF
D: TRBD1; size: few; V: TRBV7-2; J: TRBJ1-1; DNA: TGTGCCAGCAGCCCGATGGGTCCAGGGGGAGCTTTCTTT; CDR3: CASSPMGPGGAFF
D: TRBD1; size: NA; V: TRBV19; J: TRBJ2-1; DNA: TGTGCCAGTAAAAAGAACCAGGGGGCTGGTTACAATGAGCAGTTCTTC; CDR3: CASKKNQGAGYNEQFF
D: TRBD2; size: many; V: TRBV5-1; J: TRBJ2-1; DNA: TGCGCCAGCAGCTCACCCCCGGTGACTAGCGGGAGGGCCGATGAGCAGTTCTTC; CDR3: CASSSPPVTSGRADEQFF
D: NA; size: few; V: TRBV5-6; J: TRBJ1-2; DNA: TGTGCCAGCAGCCAGGGACTCCTAAACTATGGCTACACCTTC; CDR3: CASSQGLLNYGYTF
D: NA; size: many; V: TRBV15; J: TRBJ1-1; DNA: TGTGCCACCAGCAACCTACAGGGAGACACTGAAGCTTTCTTT; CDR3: CATSNLQGDTEAFF
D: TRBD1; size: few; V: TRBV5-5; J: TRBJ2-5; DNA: TGTGCCAGCAGCCCGTCCGCAGGGGGCGGGGAGACCCAGTACTTC; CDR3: CASSPSAGGGETQYF
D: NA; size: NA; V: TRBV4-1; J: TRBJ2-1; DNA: TGCGCCAGCAGCCAAGCGGGAGAGAGCTACAATGAGCAGTTCTTC; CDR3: CASSQAGESYNEQFF
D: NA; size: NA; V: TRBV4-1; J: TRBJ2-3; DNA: TGCGCCAGCAGCCAAGGGTGGGGCGGGGCGGGCACAGATACGCAGTATTTT; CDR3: CASSQGWGGAGTDTQYF
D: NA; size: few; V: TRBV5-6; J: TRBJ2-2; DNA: TGTGCCAGCAGCTTTTCTCGGGGGACCGGGGAGCTGTTTTTT; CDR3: CASSFSRGTGELFF